This T cell receptor beta chain comes out of a study of T cell changes during pregnancy in multiple sclerosis. Method: immunoSEQ multiplex PCR; TCRdb's copy keeps in-frame clones and lacks some. The sample includes more than 25,000 clones, roughly nine tenths of them seen just once. The V and J ends lost 6 bases and 3 bases, in that order; junction bases with no gene match: 10. Germline V gives CDR1 SGHTA, CDR2 FQGNSA. CDR3 length: 16 amino acids. This material consisted of CD8+ T cells from peripheral blood mononuclear cells, taken in the third trimester of pregnancy. The chain links TRBV7-2 to TRBJ1-4; 7 bases align to TRBD1. This clonotype originated in a female donor with multiple sclerosis, enrolled in a pregnancy study. CDR3 in amino acids: CASSSRNRGPNEKLFF. CDR3 in DNA: TGTGCCAGCAGTTCCCGGAACAGGGGCCCTAATGAAAAACTGTTTTTT.